The 27 T cell receptor beta chains reported below all come from one sample, sequenced in a study of blood T cell repertoires in COVID-19. Sequencing was performed with immunoSEQ multiplex PCR; in TCRdb, only in-frame clones are kept and a portion is missing. This repertoire shows 10,000 or so clones, approximately 82% found once; its top ten account for 10% to 15%. Sequences were obtained from peripheral blood. The source of these receptors is a human donor in a cohort sampled during active COVID-19.

The rearrangement links TRBV27 to TRBJ1-2, with a possible D match to TRBD1 (5 bases). The CDR3 extends over 15 amino acids. The V end was cut by 2 bases, the J end by 3 bases, with 13 bases between. Germline CDR1 reads MNHEY; CDR2 reads SMNVEV (reference sequence). The chain's CDR3 is CASSLQGHLDYGYTF. In DNA form, the CDR3 reads TGTGCCAGCAGTTTACAGGGCCATCTAGACTATGGCTACACCTTC.

To note about this clone: One end of the junction does not line up with germline, which may come from a read error. The V and J genes are TRBV7-9 and TRBJ1-4; D perhaps matches TRBD1 (5 bases). The germline gives CDR1 SEHNR, CDR2 FQNEAQ (reference sequence). CDR3 size: 15 residues. The CDR3 coding sequence is TGTGCCAGCAACTTAGATCAGGGTGGTAATGAAAAACTGTTTTTT. Protein: CASNLDQGGNEKLFF.

This clone was detected a few times. The J gene is TRBJ2-2, the V gene TRBV7-8; D may be TRBD2 (5 bases). There are 13 residues in the CDR3. Germline-derived CDR1 and CDR2 are SGHVS and FQNEAQ. V was cut by 3 bases and J by 6 bases, with 8 bases left in between. The CDR3 is CASSFGVSGELFF. The CDR3 DNA reads TGTGCCAGCAGCTTCGGGGTATCCGGGGAGCTGTTTTTT.

CDR3 nucleotides: TGTGCCACCAGTGATCCAGGTCATCCTGGCTACACCTTC. It specifies CATSDPGHPGYTF. The rearrangement uses TRBV24-1 and TRBJ1-2; no firm D call. V was pared by 3 bases and J by 7 bases, with 11 bases between. The CDR3 sequence is 13 residues long. Germline CDR1 is KGHDR and CDR2 is SFDVKD.

This chain joins TRBV28 and TRBJ1-4; 8 nucleotides line up with TRBD1. V was pared by 5 bases and J by 5 bases, with 4 bases of the junction left unmatched. Germline CDR1 and CDR2: MDHEN and SYDVKM. This CDR3 region has 14 residues. In DNA form, the CDR3 reads TGTGCCAGCAGTATGCGGACAGGGAATGAAAAACTGTTTTTT. Residues: CASSMRTGNEKLFF.

This clone was found once. V and J are TRBV28 and TRBJ2-7; D is undetermined. CDR1 MDHEN and CDR2 SYDVKM come from the germline V gene. The germline V and J ends were trimmed by 8 bases and 4 bases, with 15 bases remaining between them. This CDR3 comprises 13 residues. CDR3 amino acids: CASYNSLLYEQYF. CDR3 bases: TGTGCCAGCTATAACAGTCTTCTATACGAGCAGTACTTC.

The rearrangement uses TRBV16 and TRBJ1-5; 7 nucleotides align to TRBD1. Germline trimming cut 0 bases from V and 2 bases from J; bases unmatched to any gene: 1. Germline V lookup: CDR1 KGHSY, CDR2 FQNENV. This CDR3 comprises 15 residues. The CDR3 loop is CASSQSGGGNQPQHF. CDR3 in DNA: TGTGCCAGCAGCCAATCAGGGGGCGGCAATCAGCCCCAGCATTTT.

The V gene is TRBV4-1, the J gene TRBJ2-1; maybe TRBD1 (5 bases). This CDR3 is built from 14 residues. Trimming stripped 1 base from V and 6 bases from J, with 10 bases between. Germline V gene data show CDR1 as MGHRA and CDR2 as YSYEKL. CDR3: CASSQGGRANEQFF. The CDR3 DNA is TGCGCCAGCAGCCAAGGGGGCAGGGCCAATGAGCAGTTCTTC.

The chain combines TRBV10-3 with TRBJ1-5; D is perhaps TRBD1 (5 bases). Germline CDR1 ENHRY, CDR2 SYGVKD. The CDR3 has 16 amino acids. With 2 bases removed from V and 1 base from J, the gap between germline ends came to 12 bases. The CDR3, as DNA: TGTGCCATCAGTGAGCAGGGAGGGATGAGCAATCAGCCCCAGCATTTT. This translates into CAISEQGGMSNQPQHF.

This clone is deemed medium-sized (0.01 to 0.1%). The rearrangement joins TRBV27 to TRBJ2-7, with D tentatively TRBD2 (5 bases). There are 16 residues in the CDR3. V shed 0 bases and J shed 2 bases, with 14 bases lying between them. Germline V gives CDR1 MNHEY, CDR2 SMNVEV (reference sequence). This CDR3 reads CASSLSSGPKPYEQYF. DNA for the CDR3: TGTGCCAGCAGTTTATCGAGCGGCCCAAAACCCTACGAGCAGTACTTC.

This chain uses TRBV27 with TRBJ2-5; the match to TRBD2 covers 8 bases. Trimming at V came to 4 bases and at J to 4 bases, leaving 5 bases not matched to a gene. Germline assignment: CDR1 MNHEY and CDR2 SMNVEV (reference sequence). The CDR3 consists of 14 residues. The CDR3 DNA is TGTGCCAGCAGTTCGCCGGGGGGGGCAGAGACCCAGTACTTC. Translated, it gives CASSSPGGAETQYF.

The rearrangement links TRBV28 to TRBJ1-5; 10 positions agree with TRBD1. Germline lookup yields CDR1 MDHEN and CDR2 SYDVKM. V trimming: 4 bases; J trimming: 2 bases; junction bases outside the gene matches: 5. CDR3 size: 16 residues. CDR3 region: CASSSPGTGGNQPQHF. CDR3 in DNA: TGTGCCAGCAGTTCCCCCGGGACAGGGGGCAATCAGCCCCAGCATTTT. Complete variable domain (other parts from reference TRBV28 and TRBJ1-5): DVKVTQSSRYLVKRTGEKVFLECVQDMDHENMFWYRQDPGLGLRLIYFSYDVKMKEKGDIPEGYSVSREKKERFSLILESASTNQTSMYLCASSSPGTGGNQPQHFGDGTRLSIL.

V and J are TRBV7-9 and TRBJ2-3; 12 nucleotides align to TRBD2. CDR3 length equals 18 residues. Germline V CDR1 and CDR2: SEHNR, FQNEAQ (reference sequence). J was trimmed by 4 bases and V by 5 bases; bases with no gene match: 13. DNA for the CDR3: TGTGCCAGCAGCCCAACCGGGACTAGCGGGCGGGAGGCAGATACGCAGTATTTT. It is translated as CASSPTGTSGREADTQYF.

The genes are TRBV11-2 and TRBJ1-3; TRBD1 aligns across 7 bases. Germline V gives CDR1 SGHAT, CDR2 FQNNGV. CDR3 length equals 17 residues. Trimming at V came to 6 bases and at J to 3 bases, leaving 14 bases not matched to a gene. Written as DNA, the CDR3 is TGTGCCAGCAGTTTGGAATATACAGGGGTTGGTGGAAACACCATATATTTT. It translates to CASSLEYTGVGGNTIYF.

CDR3 sequence reads: CASSKEMNRLTGELFF. The CDR3 DNA sequence: TGTGCCAGCAGCAAAGAGATGAACAGGTTAACCGGGGAGCTGTTTTTT. The rearrangement uses TRBV21-1 and TRBJ2-2; TRBD1 was called by the table and not checked on the DNA. TRBV21-1 is a documented pseudogene. The CDR3 totals 16 residues.

This clone was seen once. V and J are TRBV19 and TRBJ1-5; D unresolved. The germline gives CDR1 LNHDA, CDR2 SQIVND (reference sequence). The length of the CDR3 is 15 residues. Trimming shortened V by 5 bases and J by 2 bases, and 13 bases separated the two germline ends. CDR3 residues: CASSPRGEGNQPQHF. In nucleotides, the CDR3 is TGTGCCAGTAGTCCGCGGGGTGAGGGCAATCAGCCCCAGCATTTT.

The genes are TRBV7-2 and TRBJ2-3, with D possibly matching TRBD1 (6 bases). Germline loops: CDR1 SGHTA, CDR2 FQGNSA. V lost 3 bases and J lost 9, with 19 bases in between. The CDR3 spans 15 residues. The CDR3 bases are TGTGCCAGCAGCTTCCGGGTCGGGGACAAGCGGACGCAGTATTTT. It is translated as CASSFRVGDKRTQYF.

The chain couples TRBV6-2 or TRBV6-3 to TRBJ2-7; 14 bases agree with TRBD2. The CDR3 consists of 17 residues. The germline V gene encodes CDR1 MNHEY and CDR2 SVGEGT. V trimming: 2 bases; J trimming: 4 bases; junction bases outside the gene matches: 7. CDR3 nucleotide sequence: TGTGCCAGCAGTTACCGGACTAGCGGGAGGCCCCGATACGAGCAGTACTTC. Protein: CASSYRTSGRPRYEQYF.

In this sample, this clone turned up once. The chain joins TRBV5-1 to TRBJ2-2; possible D gene TRBD2, 6 bases. The germline V gene encodes CDR1 SGHRS and CDR2 YFSETQ. The CDR3 spans 15 residues. V was clipped by 0 bases and J by 0 bases, with 6 bases between them. The DNA for the CDR3 is TGCGCCAGCAGCTTGGGACTAGCGAACACCGGGGAGCTGTTTTTT. This translates into CASSLGLANTGELFF.

The V and J genes are TRBV6-5 and TRBJ1-3, with TRBD1 matching over 7 bases. Germline assignment: CDR1 MNHEY and CDR2 SVGAGI. The CDR3 is 15 residues long. V shed 6 bases, J shed 4 bases, and the junction held 9 bases outside the gene matches. The CDR3 nucleotides read TGTGCCAGCAGGCGTGGACAGGACACAGGAAACACCATATATTTT. Its protein is CASRRGQDTGNTIYF.

V usage is TRBV6-6 and J usage is TRBJ1-4, with D unresolved. The CDR3 covers 15 residues. Germline loops: CDR1 MNHNY, CDR2 SVGAGI (reference sequence). Trimming removed 2 bases at V and 0 bases at J, with 7 bases between. The CDR3 loop reads CASSYPPATNEKLFF. The DNA of the CDR3 is TGTGCCAGCAGTTACCCCCCAGCAACTAATGAAAAACTGTTTTTT.

The V gene is TRBV9, the J gene TRBJ1-6; no clear D. V was shortened by 2 bases and J by 4 bases, with 7 bases between the two germline ends. Germline V CDR1 and CDR2: SGDLS, YYNGEE. This CDR3 is 14 amino acids long. The CDR3 DNA sequence: TGTGCCAGCAGCGTCCTAGCTTATAATTCACCCCTCCACTTT. Residues: CASSVLAYNSPLHF.

The rearrangement links TRBV18 to TRBJ2-5; TRBD1 might be the D (5 bases). This CDR3 is 17 amino acids long. Germline assignment: CDR1 KGHSH and CDR2 LQKENI. V lost 3 bases, J lost 1 base, and 18 bases lay in between. In nucleotides, the CDR3 is TGTGCCAGCTCACCCAGAGACAGTGATCTCTTCCAAGAGACCCAGTACTTC. This encodes CASSPRDSDLFQETQYF.

The J gene is TRBJ2-7, the V gene TRBV9; possibly TRBD1 for D (6 bases). V was shortened by 7 bases and J by 1 base, with 9 bases between the two germline ends. There are 12 residues in the CDR3. From germline, CDR1 is SGDLS and CDR2 YYNGEE. CDR3 protein: CASGQGSYEQYF. The CDR3 nucleotides read TGTGCCAGCGGGCAGGGGTCCTACGAGCAGTACTTC.

This chain connects TRBV10-2 to TRBJ2-7, with a tentative D call TRBD1 (6 bases). The CDR3 covers 10 residues. Germline CDR1 WSHSY, CDR2 SAAADI. Trimming left V 5 bases short and J 7 bases short, with 6 bases between. In DNA, the CDR3 is TGCGCCAGCAGTCAGGGGGAGCAGTACTTC. Protein sequence: CASSQGEQYF.

The chain combines TRBV20-1 with TRBJ1-2; D not resolved. CDR3 length: 12 residues. With 3 bases removed from V and 11 bases from J, the gap between germline ends came to 16 bases. Germline CDR1 reads DFQATT; CDR2 reads SNEGSKA (reference sequence). CDR3 protein: CSASLGMEEYTF. Here the CDR3 DNA reads TGCAGTGCTAGTTTGGGGATGGAGGAATACACCTTC.

The table lists this clone with a few counts. The V call is TRBV24-1, the J call TRBJ2-2; 7 bases line up with TRBD1. The CDR3 covers 16 residues. V gave up 9 bases and J gave up 0 bases; unmatched junction bases: 9. The germline V gene encodes CDR1 KGHDR and CDR2 SFDVKD. The chain's CDR3 is CATSRGGTANTGELFF. CDR3 bases: TGTGCCACCTCCCGGGGTGGGACAGCGAACACCGGGGAGCTGTTTTTT.